This TCR beta chain was sequenced in a study of PD-L1 blockade in urothelial cancer. Study summary: Bladder-origin urothelial cancer in males described twenty-five of the 29 patients.

Comment on this clone: Its antigen is not known.

Stated time point: pretreatment peripheral blood. General study points: Patients who had durable benefit saw their tumor-associated blood clones expand more at 3 weeks.

Germline assignment: CDR1 WSHSY and CDR2 SAAADI. V was pared by 7 bases and J by 0 bases, with 12 bases between. The CDR3 has 14 amino acids. Measured with immunoSEQ multiplex PCR; TCRdb has only the in-frame clones, and not every one. The sample shows 85,000 to 100,000 clones, roughly 91% of them seen only once. The V and J genes are TRBV10-2 and TRBJ2-5; D unresolved. The receptor was derived from a man between 60 and 70 years old with urothelial cancer. The sequencing here drew on PBMCs, taken around atezolizumab (anti-PD-L1) treatment. The CDR3 region has the DNA TGCGCCAGCATAAAAAGAACGGACCAAGAGACCCAGTACTTC. This encodes CASIKRTDQETQYF.